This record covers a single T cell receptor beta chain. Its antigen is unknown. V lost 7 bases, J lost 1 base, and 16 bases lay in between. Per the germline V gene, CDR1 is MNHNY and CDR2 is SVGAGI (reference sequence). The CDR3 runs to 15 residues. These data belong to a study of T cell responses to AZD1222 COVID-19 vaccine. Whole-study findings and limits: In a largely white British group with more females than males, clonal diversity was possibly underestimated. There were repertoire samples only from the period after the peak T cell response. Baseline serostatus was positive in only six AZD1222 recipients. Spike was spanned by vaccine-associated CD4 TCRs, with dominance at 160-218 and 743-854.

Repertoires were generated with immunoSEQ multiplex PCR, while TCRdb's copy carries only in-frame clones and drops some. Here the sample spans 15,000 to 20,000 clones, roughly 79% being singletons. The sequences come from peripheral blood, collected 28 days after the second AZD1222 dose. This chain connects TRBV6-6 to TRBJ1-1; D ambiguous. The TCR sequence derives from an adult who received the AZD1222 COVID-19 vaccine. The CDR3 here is CASTKSQVQNTEAFF. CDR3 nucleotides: TGTGCCAGCACCAAATCCCAGGTTCAGAACACTGAAGCTTTCTTT.